This T cell receptor (beta chain) comes out of a study of blood T cells in healthy people across ages. Healthy Caucasians from Russia aged about 6 to 90 served as donors. Trimming removed 4 bases from V and 5 bases from J, with 18 bases in between. The CDR3 contains 16 residues. Germline CDR1 reads MNHEY; CDR2 reads SMNVEV (reference sequence). For the second PCR, which ran for roughly 6 to 11 cycles, a sample-barcoded 5' primer and a J-beta primer mix were used. All cDNA molecules were each tagged by a template-switch adaptor with 12 random nucleotides. TCRdb reprocessed the 5' RACE reads via MiXCR and lists one record per CDR3 protein. The sample includes about 510,000 distinct CDR3 sequences, around 27% of them seen just once. The sample was also linked to a second study, of T cells of mothers and their children.

The source is a boy younger than 10 in good health. Sequenced material: blood. V and J are TRBV27 and TRBJ2-1; D is unresolved. CDR3 sequence (DNA): TGTGCCAGCAGTTCTAAGATAGGGCTCCTGCACAATGAGCAGTTCTTC. Translation: CASSSKIGLLHNEQFF.